These T cell receptor beta chains were read from a single sample in a study of shared clonotypes between healthy human individuals. Only in-frame clones appear in the TCRdb table, and some are missing; sequencing was by immunoSEQ multiplex PCR. The sample gives a few million clones, roughly 92% of which show up once; roughly 0.34% is in the top ten. The sample comprised naive CD4+ T cells from PBMCs. The receptors were gathered from a man in his late teens or twenties in good health. Some clones in this sample may be carry-over from other donors' samples. The CDR3 runs from the conserved cysteine through the conserved F or W. The order of the fields is V gene, J gene, D gene, CDR3 length, clone size, CDR3 DNA, CDR3 protein. A D gene is named only where the DNA matches it firmly. The size entry is marked missing in some rows and otherwise reads once, few, many or a size class.

>TRBV7-2|TRBJ2-3|.|16|.
TGTGCCAGCAGCTTATTTGGGGGAACTAGCACAGATACGCAGTATTTT
CASSLFGGTSTDTQYF
>TRBV10-3|TRBJ2-7|.|12|.
TGTGCCATCAGTGGACAGAACTACGAGCAGTACTTC
CAISGQNYEQYF
>TRBV7-8|TRBJ2-5|TRBD1|16|.
TGTGCCAGCACTTCGGGGACAGCGACCACCTTGGAGACCCAGTACTTC
CASTSGTATTLETQYF
>TRBV19|TRBJ1-1|.|13|few
TGTGCCAGTAGTATCCGGCCTGGGACTGAAGCTTTCTTT
CASSIRPGTEAFF
>TRBV7-9|TRBJ2-3|.|13|.
TGTGCCAGCAGCTTAGCGGAGGGAGGCACGCAGTATTTT
CASSLAEGGTQYF
>TRBV27|TRBJ1-2|TRBD1|12|.
TGTGCCAGCAGCCCTACAGGGGCTGGCTACACCTTC
CASSPTGAGYTF
>TRBV21-1|TRBJ2-5|.|15|.
TGTGCCAGCAGCAAAGGGGTAGATCCGGGAGAGACCCAGTACTTC
CASSKGVDPGETQYF
>TRBV4-2|TRBJ1-2|.|17|.
TGTGCCAGCAGCCAAGATCTAAGGGGTGGAGCGAACTATGGCTACACCTTC
CASSQDLRGGANYGYTF
>TRBV5-5|TRBJ1-1|.|14|.
TGTGCCAGCAGCTTGGCCGCGGTGAACACTGAAGCTTTCTTT
CASSLAAVNTEAFF
>TRBV5-1|TRBJ1-1|.|14|.
TGCGCCAGCAGCTCTAGTAACGGGGGCGCTGAAGCTTTCTTT
CASSSSNGGAEAFF
>TRBV7-9|TRBJ2-7|TRBD1|14|.
TGTGCCAGCAGCTTCGACAGGGGGTCCGACGAGCAGTACTTC
CASSFDRGSDEQYF
>TRBV29-1|TRBJ1-1|.|14|.
TGCAGCGTTGTGGGGCCCCAGTTGAACACTGAAGCTTTCTTT
CSVVGPQLNTEAFF
>TRBV4-2|TRBJ2-7|.|15|.
TGTGCCAGCAGCTCCGGGACCGCAAACCCCTACGAGCAGTACTTC
CASSSGTANPYEQYF
>TRBV27|TRBJ2-1|TRBD1|14|once
TGTGCCAGCAGTGACCAGGGGGTCGGTAATGAGCAGTTCTTC
CASSDQGVGNEQFF
>TRBV7-9|TRBJ2-2|.|15|few
TGTGCCAGCAGCTTTTTCCTCCTGAACACCGGGGAGCTGTTTTTT
CASSFFLLNTGELFF
>TRBV11-1|TRBJ2-3|.|15|.
TGTGCCAGCAGCCAGACCTCACGGAGGAGGGATACGCAGTATTTT
CASSQTSRRRDTQYF
>TRBV6-6|TRBJ2-3|.|13|.
TGTGCCAGCAGAATGGCTAGCACAGATACGCAGTATTTT
CASRMASTDTQYF
>TRBV20-1|TRBJ2-5|.|11|.
TGCAGCCCTCTTAATCAAGAGACCCAGTACTTC
CSPLNQETQYF
>TRBV9|TRBJ2-3|.|16|.
TGTGCCAGCAGCCCCCGCGGCAGCCGACCCACAGATACGCAGTATTTT
CASSPRGSRPTDTQYF
>TRBV9|TRBJ2-3|.|14|.
TGTGCCAGCAGCGTTGGGGGGAGCACAGATACGCAGTATTTT
CASSVGGSTDTQYF
>TRBV7-3|TRBJ2-3|.|18|.
TGTGCCAGCAGAGCTAAAGGCGGAGCTGCGCAAACTGGAGATACGCAGTATTTT
CASRAKGGAAQTGDTQYF
>TRBV6-5|TRBJ1-2|.|12|.
TGTGCCTCCCATTTACCGGGCTATGGCTACACCTTC
CASHLPGYGYTF
>TRBV30|TRBJ2-7|.|14|.
TGTGCCTGGAACCCCCAGGGGTTTAGGTACGAGCAGTGCTTC
CAWNPQGFRYEQCF
>TRBV7-2|TRBJ2-7|TRBD1|15|.
TGTGCCAGCAGCCAAGACCCGGGACAGGGGTACGAGCAGTACTTC
CASSQDPGQGYEQYF
>TRBV7-2|TRBJ1-5|.|15|.
TGTGCCAGTACTACTTACGGAGCCCCCAATCAGCCCCAGCATTTT
CASTTYGAPNQPQHF
>TRBV4-3|TRBJ2-3|.|14|.
TGCGCCAGCAGCCAAGATACGGGGACAGATACGCAGTATTTT
CASSQDTGTDTQYF
>TRBV28|TRBJ2-1|.|16|.
TGTGCCAGCAGTGTAGGTAGGCGGAGCTCCTACAATGAGCAGTTCTTC
CASSVGRRSSYNEQFF
>TRBV30|TRBJ2-7|TRBD2|14|.
TGTGCCTGGAGGCTGGCGGGAGGGCCGCGCGAGCAGTACTTC
CAWRLAGGPREQYF
>TRBV2|TRBJ1-6|.|14|.
TGTGCCAGCAGTCCAATCCGGAGGGATTCACCCCTCCACTTT
CASSPIRRDSPLHF
>TRBV5-1|TRBJ2-7|TRBD2|16|.
TGCGCCAGCAGCTTGGGACTAGCGGAAAGCTCCTACGAGCAGTACTTC
CASSLGLAESSYEQYF
>TRBV7-2|TRBJ1-1|TRBD1|16|.
TGTGCCAGCAGCCCCGGACAGGGGGCTTGGAACACTGAAGCTTTCTTT
CASSPGQGAWNTEAFF
>TRBV6-5|TRBJ2-2|TRBD1|15|.
TGTGCCAGCAGTACCCGGACAGGGGAAACCGGGGAGCTGTTTTTT
CASSTRTGETGELFF
>TRBV15|TRBJ2-1|.|14|.
TGTGCCACCAGCAGAGACCGCTACTACAATGAGCAGTTCTTC
CATSRDRYYNEQFF
>TRBV2|TRBJ2-1|TRBD2|14|once
TGTGCCAGCAGTCTAGCGGGAGAGCTAAATGAGCAGTTCTTC
CASSLAGELNEQFF
>TRBV6-4|TRBJ2-1|TRBD2|13|.
TGTGCCAGCAGTGAGACTAGCGGGAGGCCCGCGTTCTTC
CASSETSGRPAFF
>TRBV11-2|TRBJ2-7|.|14|few
TGTGCCAGCAGCGCGAGCTCCTCGGCCTACGAGCAGTACTTC
CASSASSSAYEQYF
>TRBV28|TRBJ1-3|TRBD1|15|.
TGTGCCAGCAGTTTGAGAACAGGGGTTTTAAACACCATATATTTT
CASSLRTGVLNTIYF
>TRBV5-1|TRBJ2-7|.|13|once
TGCGCCAGCAGCTTGGTCCATTTATCCGAGCAGTACTTC
CASSLVHLSEQYF
>TRBV13|TRBJ2-3|.|13|.
TGTGCCAGCAGCTTAGGGGCCAGGGATACGCAGTATTTT
CASSLGARDTQYF
>TRBV5-6|TRBJ2-3|TRBD2|18|once
TGTGCCAGCAGCTACTTAGAGGGACTAGCGGTACGCACAGATACGCAGTATTTT
CASSYLEGLAVRTDTQYF
>TRBV4-3|TRBJ2-7|TRBD2|17|.
TGCGCCAGCAGCCAAGATAGTGGACTAGCGCGCAGCTACGAGCAGTACTTC
CASSQDSGLARSYEQYF
>TRBV4-1|TRBJ1-3|.|16|.
TGCGCCAGCAGCCAAACGGCAGCAACTCTGGTTGGTGTGGTATATTTT
CASSQTAATLVGVVYF
>TRBV7-2|TRBJ2-5|.|16|.
TGTGCCAGCAGCCCATACCGTCGCAGGACCGGAGAGACCCAGTACTTC
CASSPYRRRTGETQYF
>TRBV4-1|TRBJ1-1|.|16|few
TGCGCCAGCAGCCGACGGGACACGTGGGAGAACACTGAAGCTTTCTTT
CASSRRDTWENTEAFF
>TRBV18|TRBJ2-5|.|14|.
TGTGCCAGCTCACCAGGGGCTAGGAGGGAGACCCAGTACTTC
CASSPGARRETQYF
>TRBV2|TRBJ1-4|TRBD1|15|.
TGTGCCAGCAAGACACAGGGGAATTTCGACGAAAAACTGTTTTTT
CASKTQGNFDEKLFF
>TRBV6-1|TRBJ1-1|TRBD1|13|.
TGTGCCAGCAGTGCGACAGGGTCCACTGAAGCTTTCTTT
CASSATGSTEAFF
>TRBV7-3|TRBJ2-5|.|13|.
TGTGCCAGCAGCTTAACAGACCAAGAGACCCAGTACTTC
CASSLTDQETQYF
>TRBV4-1|TRBJ2-3|TRBD1|14|.
TGCGCCAGCAGTAGGCAGGGGGCTAAAGATACGCAGTATTTT
CASSRQGAKDTQYF
>TRBV27|TRBJ2-7|TRBD1|16|.
TGTGCCAGCAGTTTATCTTCCGGGACAGGTACCTACGAGCAGTACTTC
CASSLSSGTGTYEQYF